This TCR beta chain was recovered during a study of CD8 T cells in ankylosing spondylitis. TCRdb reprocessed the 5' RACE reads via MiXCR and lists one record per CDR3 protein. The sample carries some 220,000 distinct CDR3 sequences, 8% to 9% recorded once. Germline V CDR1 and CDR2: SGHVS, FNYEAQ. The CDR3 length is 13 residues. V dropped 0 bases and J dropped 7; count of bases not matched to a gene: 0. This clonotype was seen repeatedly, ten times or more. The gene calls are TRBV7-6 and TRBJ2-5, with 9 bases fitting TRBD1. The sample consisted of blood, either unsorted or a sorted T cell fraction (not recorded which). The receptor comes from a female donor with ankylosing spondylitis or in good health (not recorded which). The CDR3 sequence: CASSLAGQGTQYF. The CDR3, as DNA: TGTGCCAGCAGCTTAGCGGGACAGGGGACCCAGTACTTC.